This entry features one T cell receptor (beta chain) sequence. This record belongs to a study of blood T cell repertoires in COVID-19. Study background: Material from acute and convalescent COVID-19 was sourced from the United States, Italy and Spain.

Original methodology: Amplification of reference gene primers was used by the study to estimate nucleated cell counts. The table came from immunoSEQ multiplex PCR; TCRdb's copy has only in-frame clones and leaves some out. That table gives V, J and clone size, and the DNA gave D and trimming. The data show some 170,000 clones, about four fifths seen once. CDR3 size: 15 residues. In germline, CDR1 is SQVTM, CDR2 ANQGSEA. V dropped 6 bases and J dropped 5 bases, with 20 bases sitting between them. Sequenced material: peripheral blood. The sequence derives from a man in his sixties with active or convalescent COVID-19. The rearrangement uses TRBV29-1 and TRBJ2-1, with D perhaps TRBD1 (6 bases). CDR3 in DNA: TGCAGCGTCTACTACAGGGTTGGCTACAACAATGAGCAGTTCTTC. The encoded protein is CSVYYRVGYNNEQFF.